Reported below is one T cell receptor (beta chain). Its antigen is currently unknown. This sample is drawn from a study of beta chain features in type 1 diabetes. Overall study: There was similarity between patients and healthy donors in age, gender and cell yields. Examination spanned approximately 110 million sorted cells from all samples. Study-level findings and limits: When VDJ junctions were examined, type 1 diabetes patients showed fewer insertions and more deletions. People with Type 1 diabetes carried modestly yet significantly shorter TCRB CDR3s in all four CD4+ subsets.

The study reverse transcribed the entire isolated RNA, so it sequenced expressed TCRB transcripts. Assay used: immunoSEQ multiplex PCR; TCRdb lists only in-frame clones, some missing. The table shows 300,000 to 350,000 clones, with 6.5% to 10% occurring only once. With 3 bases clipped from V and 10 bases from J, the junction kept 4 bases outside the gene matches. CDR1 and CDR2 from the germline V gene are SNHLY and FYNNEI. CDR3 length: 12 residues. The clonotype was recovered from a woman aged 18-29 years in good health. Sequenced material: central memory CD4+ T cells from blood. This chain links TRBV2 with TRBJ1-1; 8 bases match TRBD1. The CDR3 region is CASSDDRGAAFF. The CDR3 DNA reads TGTGCCAGCAGTGATGACAGGGGTGCAGCTTTCTTT.